These 10 T cell receptor beta chains were sequenced from one sample in a study of control samples from healthy donors and cancer patients. Clones were read by immunoSEQ multiplex PCR, and TCRdb kept only the in-frame ones, dropping some. The sample contains about 89,000 clones, roughly 86% of which appear only once. The sample taken for sequencing was blood. These receptor sequences come from a man between 25 and 39 years old in good health.

The chain employs TRBV6-5 and TRBJ1-1; D gene uncertain. This CDR3 has 15 residues. Germline CDR1 and CDR2: MNHEY and SVGAGI. Between the trimmed V and J ends, which lost 0 bases and 0 bases, there was a span of 8 bases. This CDR3 reads CASSYSRGMNTEAFF. Here the CDR3 DNA reads TGTGCCAGCAGTTACTCGCGGGGAATGAACACTGAAGCTTTCTTT.

V and J are TRBV12-5 and TRBJ2-7, with a tentative D call TRBD1 (6 bases). This CDR3 contains 17 residues. Per germline, CDR1 LGHNT and CDR2 FRNRAP. Trimming cost V 5 bases and J 3 bases, with 23 bases left between them. The CDR3 loop reads CASGHPRTAAIFYEQYV. Here the CDR3 DNA reads TGTGCTAGTGGTCACCCAAGGACAGCCGCGATTTTCTACGAGCAGTACGTC.

V and J are TRBV6-1 and TRBJ1-2; D gene unclear. The germline V gene encodes CDR1 MNHNS and CDR2 SASEGT. This CDR3 comprises 14 residues. V dropped 2 bases and J dropped 4 bases, with 11 bases sitting between them. The DNA of the CDR3 is TGTGCCAGCAGTGAATTGAGGGAGAGCTATGGCTACACCTTC. It yields the protein CASSELRESYGYTF.

The rearrangement uses TRBV5-1 and TRBJ2-2; D is possibly TRBD1 or TRBD2 (5 bases each). Trimming left V 4 bases short and J 3 bases short, with 10 bases between. The CDR3 is 14 residues long. Germline lookup yields CDR1 SGHRS and CDR2 YFSETQ. CDR3 protein: CASSPGTDTGELFF. Here the CDR3 DNA reads TGCGCCAGCAGCCCCGGGACGGACACCGGGGAGCTGTTTTTT.

This rearrangement joins TRBV28 to TRBJ1-2; TRBD1 matches at 11 bases. The germline gives CDR1 MDHEN, CDR2 SYDVKM. The CDR3 is 17 amino acids. Losses at the gene ends were 2 bases for V and 4 bases for J; bases not matched to a gene: 9. The CDR3 spells CASSLGTGGSISYGYTF. CDR3 sequence (DNA): TGTGCCAGCAGTTTAGGGACAGGGGGTTCAATAAGCTATGGCTACACCTTC.

The CDR3 DNA reads as TGTGCCAGCCAAAGGGGTTGGGACATTCAGTACTTC. Protein: CASQRGWDIQYF. The chain combines TRBV12-3 or TRBV12-4 with TRBJ2-4; D is perhaps TRBD1 (5 bases). V was shortened by 8 bases and J by 8 bases, with 13 bases between the two germline ends. CDR3 length equals 12 residues.

The chain has TRBV6-2 or TRBV6-3 and TRBJ2-5; D may match TRBD1 or TRBD2 (6 bases each). Trimming took off 6 bases at V and 1 base at J, with 21 bases between the two ends. The CDR3 loop spans 17 amino acids. CDR1 and CDR2 from the germline V gene are MNHEY and SVGEGT. The CDR3 DNA follows: TGTGCCAGCAGCCCCCTGGGGGGCGCCGGGGGCCAAGAGACCCAGTACTTC. This codes for CASSPLGGAGGQETQYF.

The J gene is TRBJ1-1, the V gene TRBV30; no definite D call. The germline CDR1 and CDR2 sequences are GTSNPN and SVGIG (reference sequence). The CDR3 consists of 11 residues. Trimming pared 0 bases from V and 12 bases from J, leaving 11 bases between. The CDR3 DNA sequence: TGTGCCTGGAGTGTTAAGATGTGGCCTTTCTTT. As protein: CAWSVKMWPFF.

This chain uses TRBV6-5 with TRBJ1-3, with no clear D. This CDR3 has 16 amino acids. Trimming pared 3 bases from V and 4 bases from J, leaving 16 bases between. CDR1 MNHEY and CDR2 SVGAGI come from the germline V gene. The CDR3 here is CASSYGPRISGNTIYF. The CDR3 region has the DNA TGTGCCAGCAGTTATGGGCCACGGATCTCGGGAAACACCATATATTTT.

The chain joins TRBV7-9 to TRBJ2-1; 9 nucleotides match TRBD1. There are 15 residues in the CDR3. In germline, CDR1 is SEHNR, CDR2 FQNEAQ (reference sequence). After removal of 6 bases from V and 3 bases from J, the junction contained 6 bases not matched to a gene. Written as DNA, the CDR3 is TGTGCCAGCAGTTATGGACAGGGGAGCTACAATGAGCAGTTCTTC. Residues: CASSYGQGSYNEQFF. The variable domain in full, with the rest retrieved from reference TRBV7-9 and TRBJ2-1, is DTGVSQNPRHKITKRGQNVTFRCDPISEHNRLYWYRQTLGQGPEFLTYFQNEAQLEKSRLLSDRFSAERPKGSFSTLEIQRTEQGDSAMYLCASSYGQGSYNEQFFGPGTRLTVL.